This TCR beta chain was retrieved from a study of radiotherapy plus CTLA-4 blockade in lung cancer. Study findings and constraints: Clones of tumor-derived TCRs expanded in blood after radiotherapy plus ipilimumab.

For this clone: What it recognizes is unknown.

Ipilimumab-mediated CTLA-4 blockade plus focal radiation was given to patients having chemo-refractory metastatic non-small-cell lung cancer. Here immunoSEQ multiplex PCR was the method, and the copy in TCRdb shows in-frame clones only, minus some. Counted here are 80,000 to 95,000 clones, roughly four fifths occurring once; the ten biggest clones make up roughly 0.82%. The CDR3 is made up of 15 amino acids. Germline V CDR1 and CDR2: SNHLY, FYNNEI. V was clipped by 8 bases and J by 1 base, with 14 bases between them. The sequencing here drew on peripheral blood, taken from a patient treated with radiotherapy plus ipilimumab. This TCR derives from a human donor with non-small cell lung cancer who had stable disease on radiotherapy plus ipilimumab. The rearrangement links TRBV2 to TRBJ2-2, with D possibly matching TRBD2 (6 bases). The CDR3 nucleotides are TGTGCCAGCGCCCGGTTCGGGGGGAACACCGGGGAGCTGTTTTTT. This translates into CASARFGGNTGELFF.